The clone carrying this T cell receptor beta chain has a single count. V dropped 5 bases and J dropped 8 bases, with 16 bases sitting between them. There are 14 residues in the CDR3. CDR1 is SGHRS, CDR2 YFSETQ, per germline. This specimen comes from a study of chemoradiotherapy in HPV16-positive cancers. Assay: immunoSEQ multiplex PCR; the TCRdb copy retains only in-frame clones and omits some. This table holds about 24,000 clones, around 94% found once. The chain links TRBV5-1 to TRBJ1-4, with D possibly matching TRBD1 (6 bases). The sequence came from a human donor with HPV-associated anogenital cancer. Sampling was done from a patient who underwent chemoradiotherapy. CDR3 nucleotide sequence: TGCGCCAGCAGACTGTGGGGGCTAGGAGAAAAACTGTTTTTT. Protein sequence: CASRLWGLGEKLFF.